What follows are 8 T cell receptor beta chains derived from one specimen sequenced in a study of radiotherapy plus CTLA-4 blockade in lung cancer. The repertoire was sequenced with immunoSEQ multiplex PCR; TCRdb's copy has only in-frame clones and lacks some. The sample yields roughly 50,000 clones, more than 60% seen once. This specimen consisted of peripheral blood, obtained from a patient treated with radiotherapy plus ipilimumab. These receptors originate from a human donor with non-small cell lung cancer who had a partial response to radiotherapy plus ipilimumab.

The chain carries TRBV7-8 and TRBJ1-5; D is ambiguous. Trimming took off 3 bases at V and 7 bases at J, with 10 bases between the two ends. This CDR3 contains 13 residues. The germline V gene encodes CDR1 SGHVS and CDR2 FQNEAQ. The CDR3 loop reads CASSFRGSQPQHF. The CDR3 DNA follows: TGTGCCAGCAGCTTCCGAGGGTCCCAGCCCCAGCATTTT.

This clone appeared once. The CDR3: CASSYSGSGGSEQYF. The CDR3 DNA is TGTGCCAGCAGTTACTCGGGGTCAGGGGGGAGCGAGCAGTACTTC. The V gene is TRBV6-5, the J gene TRBJ2-7; D is perhaps TRBD1 (7 bases). Trimming cost V 0 bases and J 6 bases, with 15 bases left between them. CDR3 length: 15 residues. Looked up from germline, CDR1 is MNHEY and CDR2 is SVGAGI.

This chain joins TRBV10-3 and TRBJ2-3; 10 bases are shared with TRBD2. The J segment lost 1 base and the V segment lost 9 bases, leaving 7 bases of the junction unmatched. The CDR3 loop spans 15 amino acids. Per the germline V gene, CDR1 is ENHRY and CDR2 is SYGVKD. The CDR3 reads CAIQAGGPGTDTQYF. The CDR3 bases are TGTGCCATTCAAGCGGGGGGGCCCGGCACAGATACGCAGTATTTT.

This chain connects TRBV27 to TRBJ2-1, with 14 bases matching TRBD2. CDR1 and CDR2 from the germline V gene are MNHEY and SMNVEV (reference sequence). There are 17 residues in the CDR3. V lost 5 bases, J lost 3 bases, and 6 bases stayed unmatched. The CDR3 region is CASSTTGLAGDYNEQFF. Here the CDR3 DNA reads TGTGCCAGCAGTACGACGGGACTAGCGGGGGACTACAATGAGCAGTTCTTC.

This chain joins TRBV4-3 and TRBJ1-1; D perhaps matches TRBD1 (6 bases). CDR3 size: 17 residues. Trimming took 5 bases from V and 4 from J, leaving 23 bases between them. Germline V gene sequence: CDR1 LGHNA, CDR2 YSLEER. CDR3 amino acids: CASSSKRGGVSGTEAFF. The CDR3 DNA reads TGCGCCAGCAGCTCAAAAAGGGGGGGAGTAAGCGGCACTGAAGCTTTCTTT.

The rearrangement uses TRBV2 and TRBJ2-5, with a tentative D call TRBD1 (6 bases). The tail of the sequence fits TRBJ2-7 better, so the J call may be wrong. The germline CDR1 and CDR2 sequences are SNHLY and FYNNEI. There are 13 residues in the CDR3. As DNA, the CDR3 is TGTGCCAGCAGTGACGGCAGGGGCTACGAGCAGTACTTC. This codes for CASSDGRGYEQYF.

The genes are TRBV5-4 and TRBJ1-1; possible D gene TRBD1, 5 bases. CDR1 is SGHNT and CDR2 is YYREEE in the germline V gene (reference sequence). V dropped 0 bases and J dropped 4 bases, with 10 bases sitting between them. The CDR3 sequence is 14 residues long. Here the CDR3 DNA reads TGTGCCAGCAGCTTGGAAAGGGGCGGCACTGAAGCTTTCTTT. It specifies CASSLERGGTEAFF.

The rearrangement links TRBV19 to TRBJ1-2; D is ambiguous. Germline CDR1 LNHDA, CDR2 SQIVND (reference sequence). Trimming took 6 bases from V and 1 from J, leaving 12 bases between them. This CDR3 comprises 14 residues. The CDR3 region is CASSRFEGNYGYTF. The CDR3 DNA is TGTGCCAGTAGCCGTTTTGAGGGTAACTATGGCTACACCTTC.